These T cell receptor beta chains were read from a single sample in a study of cytomegalovirus exposure and HLA in healthy donors. TCRdb keeps only in-frame clones here, not all; method: immunoSEQ multiplex PCR. The sample shows 95,000 to 100,000 clones, roughly three quarters of them seen only once. Sequencing was carried out using PBMCs. Receptors were obtained from a female donor in good health and CMV-seronegative. CDR3s include the opening cysteine and the closing phenylalanine or tryptophan. A D gene is named only where the DNA matches it firmly. Size tells how often a clone was seen (once, few, many) or the class of an expanded clone, and some rows leave it out.

TRBJ2-7	TRBD2	TRBV7-8	-	TGTGCCAGCAGCTTAGCCGCGGGACTAGTGAGTCCCGAGCAGTACTTC	CASSLAAGLVSPEQYF
TRBJ1-2	TRBD1	TRBV7-2	-	TGTGCCAGCAGCGGTGGACAGGGTCATGGTTACACCTTC	CASSGGQGHGYTF
TRBJ1-6	-	TRBV5-4	-	TGTGCCAGCAGCTTGCAGGGGAACAATTCACCCCTCCACTTT	CASSLQGNNSPLHF
TRBJ2-4	TRBD1	TRBV7-9	-	TGTTCCAGCAGTCCACAGGGGATAGCCAAAAACATTCAGTACTTC	CSSSPQGIAKNIQYF
TRBJ2-4	TRBD1	TRBV6-5	once	TGTGCCAGCAGGGGACAGGGGCTAGGGGAAAACATTCAGTACTTC	CASRGQGLGENIQYF
TRBJ1-1	-	TRBV20-1	-	TGCAGTGCTGAAAGGGGCACTGAAGCTTTCTTT	CSAERGTEAFF
TRBJ2-3	TRBD2	TRBV9	-	TGTGCCAGCAGCGTAGAAGGGCTAGCGGGAATCACAGATACGCAGTATTTT	CASSVEGLAGITDTQYF
TRBJ1-2	TRBD1	TRBV28	-	TGTGCCAGCATTCTATCTAAACCGCAGGGGGCTAGCTATGGCTACACCTTC	CASILSKPQGASYGYTF
TRBJ2-2	TRBD1	TRBV7-8	few	TGTGCCAGCAGCTCAGGGGGCTCGGCGAGCACCGGGGAGCTGTTTTTT	CASSSGGSASTGELFF
TRBJ2-5	-	TRBV19	-	TGTGCCAGTAGGACTGGGACACAACAAGAGACCCAGTACTTC	CASRTGTQQETQYF
TRBJ1-1	-	TRBV7-8	-	TGTGCCAGCAGCTTAGGGCAGGGATTGAACACTGAAGCTTTCTTT	CASSLGQGLNTEAFF
TRBJ2-5	-	TRBV19	once	TGTGCCAGCAGTCGAGACAGACAAGAGACCCAGTACTTC	CASSRDRQETQYF
TRBJ2-1	-	TRBV11-3	few	TGTGCCAGCAGCTTCCTAGCTGATCTCTCCTACAATGAGCAGTTCTTC	CASSFLADLSYNEQFF
TRBJ1-5	TRBD1	TRBV15	-	TGTGCCACCAGCCTGGACAGGGGGAATCAGCCCCAGCATTTT	CATSLDRGNQPQHF
TRBJ1-5	TRBD1	TRBV19	-	TGTGCCAGTAGTATATACCTGCTCGAGTCAGGGGGAAGCAATCAGCCCCAGCATTTT	CASSIYLLESGGSNQPQHF
TRBJ2-1	TRBD2	TRBV5-1	-	TGCGCCAGCAGCTGGATGGCCAGCGGGGCTATTTACAATGAGCAGTTCTTC	CASSWMASGAIYNEQFF
TRBJ2-7	TRBD1	TRBV15	-	TGTGCCACCAGTCCGGGACAGGGGACCTACGAGCAGTACTTC	CATSPGQGTYEQYF
TRBJ2-3	-	TRBV23-1	-	TGCGCCAGCAGTCAACAGGGGATAACAGATACGCAGTATTTT	CASSQQGITDTQYF
TRBJ2-7	TRBD1	TRBV2	-	TGTGCCAGCAGGGGACAGGGGAAATCCTACGAGCAGTACTTC	CASRGQGKSYEQYF
TRBJ1-2	-	TRBV29-1	-	TGCAGCGTTGAAAGAGGCGGAAGAAGTGGCTACACCTTC	CSVERGGRSGYTF
TRBJ2-2	TRBD1	TRBV4-2	-	TGTGCCAGCAGCCAAAGGGGACAGGCGAACACCGGGGAGCTGTTTTTT	CASSQRGQANTGELFF
TRBJ2-7	-	TRBV5-4	-	TGTGCCAGCAGCCAGCCGGGGACTTATCACTACGAGCAGTACTTC	CASSQPGTYHYEQYF
TRBJ1-4	TRBD1	TRBV4-1	-	TGCGCCAGCAGCCAAGCTCCGGGACAGGGGGCGGGAGGAACTAATGAAAAACTGTTTTTT	CASSQAPGQGAGGTNEKLFF
TRBJ2-5	-	TRBV30	-	TGTGCCTGGAGTGTAGGCCCAGGGAGGGGGGAGACCCAGTACTTC	CAWSVGPGRGETQYF
TRBJ1-2	-	TRBV19	-	TGTGCCAGTAGTATAGATGGCACAGGGTTCCTCTATGGCTACACCTTC	CASSIDGTGFLYGYTF